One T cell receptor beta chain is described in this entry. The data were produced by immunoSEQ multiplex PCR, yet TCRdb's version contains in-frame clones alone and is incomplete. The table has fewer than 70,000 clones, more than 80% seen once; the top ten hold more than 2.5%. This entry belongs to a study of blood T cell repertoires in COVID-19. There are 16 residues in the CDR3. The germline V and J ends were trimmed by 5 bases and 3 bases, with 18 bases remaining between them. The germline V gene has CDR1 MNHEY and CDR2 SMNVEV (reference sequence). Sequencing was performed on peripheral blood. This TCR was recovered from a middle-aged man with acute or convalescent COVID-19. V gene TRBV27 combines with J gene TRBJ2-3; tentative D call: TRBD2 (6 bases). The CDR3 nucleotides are TGTGCCAGCAGTCCTGGGGCGGGGAGAGGGACAGATACGCAGTATTTT. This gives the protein CASSPGAGRGTDTQYF.